This passage covers 3 T cell receptor beta chains from one sample sequenced in a study of blood T cell repertoires in COVID-19. Libraries were prepared by immunoSEQ multiplex PCR; TCRdb keeps only in-frame clonotypes and omits some of them. The repertoire holds more than 95,000 clones, with approximately 90% as singletons. The sample taken for sequencing was peripheral blood. The receptors derive from a human donor in a cohort sampled during active COVID-19.

The chain links TRBV11-2 to TRBJ2-5; 12 bases are shared with TRBD1. Germline assignment: CDR1 SGHAT and CDR2 FQNNGV. The CDR3 has 17 amino acids. The trim removed 1 base at V and 3 bases at J, leaving 6 bases unmatched. Here the CDR3 DNA reads TGTGCCAGCAGCTTAGGGGTCGGGACAGGGGGCGAAGAGACCCAGTACTTC. It is translated as CASSLGVGTGGEETQYF.

The genes are TRBV12-3 or TRBV12-4 and TRBJ2-5; no definite D call. The CDR3 has 13 residues. The germline V and J ends were trimmed by 0 bases and 2 bases, with 4 bases remaining between them. The CDR3 DNA reads TGTGCCAGCAGTTTAGCCCTACAAGAGACCCAGTACTTC. This sequence encodes CASSLALQETQYF.

The V gene is TRBV6-5, the J gene TRBJ1-2, with 10 nucleotides matching TRBD1. CDR1 MNHEY and CDR2 SVGAGI come from the germline V gene. J lost 6 bases, V lost 6 bases, and 7 bases had no gene match. The CDR3 is 14 residues long. The CDR3 is CASSRQGAYNGYTF. CDR3 coding DNA: TGTGCCAGCAGCCGACAGGGGGCATACAATGGCTACACCTTC.